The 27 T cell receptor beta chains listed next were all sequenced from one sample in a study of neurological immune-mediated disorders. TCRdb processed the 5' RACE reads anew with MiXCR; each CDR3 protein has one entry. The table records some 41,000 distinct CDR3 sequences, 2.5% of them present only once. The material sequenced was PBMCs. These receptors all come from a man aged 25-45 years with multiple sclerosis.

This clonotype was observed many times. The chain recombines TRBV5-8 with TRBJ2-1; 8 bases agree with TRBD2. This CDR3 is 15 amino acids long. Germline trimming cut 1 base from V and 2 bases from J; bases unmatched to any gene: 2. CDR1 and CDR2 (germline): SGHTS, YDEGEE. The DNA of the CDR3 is TGTGCCAGCAGCTTGACTAGCGGACCCTACAATGAGCAGTTCTTC. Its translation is CASSLTSGPYNEQFF.

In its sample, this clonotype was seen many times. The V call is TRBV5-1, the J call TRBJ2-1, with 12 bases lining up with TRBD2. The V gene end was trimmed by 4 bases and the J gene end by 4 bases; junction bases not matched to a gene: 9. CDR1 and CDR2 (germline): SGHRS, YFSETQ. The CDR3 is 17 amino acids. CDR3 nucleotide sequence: TGCGCCAGCAGCCGCCAACCACTAGCGGGGGGATACAATGAGCAGTTCTTC. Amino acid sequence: CASSRQPLAGGYNEQFF.

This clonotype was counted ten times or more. The CDR3: CASSLWEGRGYTF. The CDR3 DNA is TGCGCCAGCAGCTTGTGGGAGGGCCGAGGCTACACCTTC. This rearrangement joins TRBV5-1 to TRBJ1-2, with no clear D. V lost 1 base to trimming and J lost 8 bases, with 12 bases between them. Germline CDR1 reads SGHRS; CDR2 reads YFSETQ. The CDR3 spans 13 residues. The full variable domain, with the rest looked up from reference TRBV5-1 and TRBJ1-2, is KAGVTQTPRYLIKTRGQQVTLSCSPISGHRSVSWYQQTPGQGLQFLFEYFSETQRNKGNFPGRFSGRQFSNSRSEMNVSTLELGDSALYLCASSLWEGRGYTFGSGTRLTVV.

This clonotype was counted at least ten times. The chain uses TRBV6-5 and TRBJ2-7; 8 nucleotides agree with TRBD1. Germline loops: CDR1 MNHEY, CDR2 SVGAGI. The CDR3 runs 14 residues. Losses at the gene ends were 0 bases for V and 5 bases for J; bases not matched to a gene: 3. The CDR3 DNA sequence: TGTGCCAGCAGTTACTCGACAGGGGCCGACGAGCAGTACTTC. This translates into CASSYSTGADEQYF.

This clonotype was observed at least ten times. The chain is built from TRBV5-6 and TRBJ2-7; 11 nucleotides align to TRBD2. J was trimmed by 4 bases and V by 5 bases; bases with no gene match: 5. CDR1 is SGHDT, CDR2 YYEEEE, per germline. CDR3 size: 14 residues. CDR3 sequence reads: CASRRTSGPYEQYF. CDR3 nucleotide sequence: TGTGCCAGCAGGAGGACTAGCGGGCCGTACGAGCAGTACTTC.

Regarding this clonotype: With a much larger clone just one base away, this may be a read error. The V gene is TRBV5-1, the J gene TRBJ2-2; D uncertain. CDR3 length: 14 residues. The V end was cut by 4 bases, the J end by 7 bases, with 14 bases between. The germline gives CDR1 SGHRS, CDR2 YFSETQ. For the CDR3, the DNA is TGCGCCAGCAGCACGGACGGATCCAACGGGGAGCTGTTTTTT. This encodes CASSTDGSNGELFF.

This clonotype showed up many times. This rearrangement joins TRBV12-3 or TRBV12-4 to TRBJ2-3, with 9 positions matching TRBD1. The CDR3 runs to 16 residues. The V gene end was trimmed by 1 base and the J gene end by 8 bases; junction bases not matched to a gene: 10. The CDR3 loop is CASSLVRTGVGGTQYF. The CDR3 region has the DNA TGTGCCAGCAGTTTAGTCAGGACAGGGGTCGGAGGTACGCAGTATTTT.

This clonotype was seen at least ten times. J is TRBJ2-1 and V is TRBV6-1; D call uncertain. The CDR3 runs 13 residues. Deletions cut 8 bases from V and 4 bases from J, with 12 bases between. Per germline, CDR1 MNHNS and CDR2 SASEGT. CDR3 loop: CASEITEYNEQFF. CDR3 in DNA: TGTGCCAGCGAGATCACAGAGTACAATGAGCAGTTCTTC.

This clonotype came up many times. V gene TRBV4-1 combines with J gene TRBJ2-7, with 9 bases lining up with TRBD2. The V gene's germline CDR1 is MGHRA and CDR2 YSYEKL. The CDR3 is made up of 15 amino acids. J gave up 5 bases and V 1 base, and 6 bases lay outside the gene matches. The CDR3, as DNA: TGCGCCAGCAGCCAAGTGACTAGCGGTACCCACGAGCAGTACTTC. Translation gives CASSQVTSGTHEQYF.

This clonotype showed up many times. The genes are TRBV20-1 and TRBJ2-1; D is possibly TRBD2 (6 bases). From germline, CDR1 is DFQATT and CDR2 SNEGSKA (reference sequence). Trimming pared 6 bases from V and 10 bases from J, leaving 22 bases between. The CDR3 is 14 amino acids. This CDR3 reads CSADPPGVKGEQFF. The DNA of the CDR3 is TGCAGTGCGGACCCGCCGGGAGTTAAAGGAGAGCAGTTCTTC.

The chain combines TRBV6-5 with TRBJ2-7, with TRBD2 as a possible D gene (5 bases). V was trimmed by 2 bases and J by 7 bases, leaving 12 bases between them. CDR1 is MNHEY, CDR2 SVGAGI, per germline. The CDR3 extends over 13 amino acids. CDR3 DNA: TGTGCCAGCAGTTACAAGGGCCGAGGGGAGCAGTACTTC. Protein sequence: CASSYKGRGEQYF.

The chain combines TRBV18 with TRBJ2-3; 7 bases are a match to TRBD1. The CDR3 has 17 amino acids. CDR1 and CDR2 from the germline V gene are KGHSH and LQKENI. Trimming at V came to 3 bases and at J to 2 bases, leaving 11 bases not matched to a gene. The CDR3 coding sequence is TGTGCCAGCTCACCTCAAGGAAGGGGGCTAAACACAGATACGCAGTATTTT. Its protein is CASSPQGRGLNTDTQYF.

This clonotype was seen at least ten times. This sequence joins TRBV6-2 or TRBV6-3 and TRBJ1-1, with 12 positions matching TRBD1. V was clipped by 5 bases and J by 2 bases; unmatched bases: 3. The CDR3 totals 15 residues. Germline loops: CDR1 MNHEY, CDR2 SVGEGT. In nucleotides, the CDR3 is TGTGCCAGCAGTCCCGGGACAGGGGGCAACACTGAAGCTTTCTTT. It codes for CASSPGTGGNTEAFF.

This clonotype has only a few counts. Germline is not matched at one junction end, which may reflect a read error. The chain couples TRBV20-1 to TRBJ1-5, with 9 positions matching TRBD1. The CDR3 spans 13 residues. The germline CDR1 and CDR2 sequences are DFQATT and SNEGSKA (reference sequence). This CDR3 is CSARGTGGKTQNF. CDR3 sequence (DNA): TGCAGTGCTAGGGGTACAGGGGGCAAGACCCAGAATTTT.

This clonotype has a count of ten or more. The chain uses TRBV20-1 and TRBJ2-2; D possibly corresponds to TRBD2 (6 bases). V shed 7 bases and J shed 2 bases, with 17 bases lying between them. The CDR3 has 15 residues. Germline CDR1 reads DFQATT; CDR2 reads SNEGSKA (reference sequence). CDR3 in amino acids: CSVPPGGENTGELFF. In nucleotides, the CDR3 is TGCAGTGTCCCTCCCGGGGGTGAAAACACCGGGGAGCTGTTTTTT.

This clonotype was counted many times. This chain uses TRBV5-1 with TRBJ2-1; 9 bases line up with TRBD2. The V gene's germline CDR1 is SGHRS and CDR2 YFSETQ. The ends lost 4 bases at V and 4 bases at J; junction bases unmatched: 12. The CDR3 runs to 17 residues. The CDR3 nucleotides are TGCGCCAGCAGCCCGGCTGTACGGACTAGCGCTTACAATGAGCAGTTCTTC. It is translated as CASSPAVRTSAYNEQFF.

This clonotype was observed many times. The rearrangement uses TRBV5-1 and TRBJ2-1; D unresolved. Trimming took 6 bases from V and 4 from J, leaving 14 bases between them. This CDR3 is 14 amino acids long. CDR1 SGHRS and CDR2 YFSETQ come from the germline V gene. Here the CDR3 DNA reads TGCGCCAGCAACATATTCGGAGATTACAATGAGCAGTTCTTC. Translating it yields CASNIFGDYNEQFF.

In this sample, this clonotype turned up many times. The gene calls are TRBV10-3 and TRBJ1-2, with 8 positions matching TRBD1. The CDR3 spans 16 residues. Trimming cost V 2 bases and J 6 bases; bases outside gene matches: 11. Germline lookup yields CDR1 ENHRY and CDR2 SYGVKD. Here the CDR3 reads CAISERGTGGYDGYTF. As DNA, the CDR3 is TGTGCCATCAGTGAGAGAGGGACAGGAGGTTACGATGGCTACACCTTC.

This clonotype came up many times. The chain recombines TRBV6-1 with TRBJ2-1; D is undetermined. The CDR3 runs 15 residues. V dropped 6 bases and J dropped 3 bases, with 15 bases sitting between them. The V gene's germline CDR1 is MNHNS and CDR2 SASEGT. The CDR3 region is CASRGKGNGYNEQFF. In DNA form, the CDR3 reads TGTGCCAGCAGAGGTAAGGGTAACGGCTACAATGAGCAGTTCTTC.

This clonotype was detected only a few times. The CDR3 DNA reads as TGTGCCAGCATAGAAGGACAGGGGGATTCGCGTGGCTACACCTTC. Its protein is CASIEGQGDSRGYTF. The V call is TRBV6-1, the J call TRBJ1-2; 10 bases map to TRBD1. The V gene end was trimmed by 7 bases and the J gene end by 7 bases; junction bases not matched to a gene: 12. This CDR3 is 15 amino acids long. Germline V CDR1 and CDR2: MNHNS, SASEGT.

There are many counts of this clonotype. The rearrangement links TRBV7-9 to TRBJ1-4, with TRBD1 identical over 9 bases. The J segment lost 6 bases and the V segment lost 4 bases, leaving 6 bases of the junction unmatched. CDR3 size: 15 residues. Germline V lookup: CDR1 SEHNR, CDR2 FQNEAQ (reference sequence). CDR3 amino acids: CASSSNRDRDEKLFF. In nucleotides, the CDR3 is TGTGCCAGCAGCTCGAACCGGGACAGGGATGAAAAACTGTTTTTT.

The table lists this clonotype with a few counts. CDR3 in amino acids: CASSQRETQYF. The CDR3 DNA reads as TGTGCCAGCAGTCAAAGGGAGACCCAGTACTTC. The chain carries TRBV11-2 and TRBJ2-5; D is unresolved. Germline V gives CDR1 SGHAT, CDR2 FQNNGV. The CDR3 spans 11 residues. Trimming cost V 6 bases and J 5 bases, with 7 bases left between them.

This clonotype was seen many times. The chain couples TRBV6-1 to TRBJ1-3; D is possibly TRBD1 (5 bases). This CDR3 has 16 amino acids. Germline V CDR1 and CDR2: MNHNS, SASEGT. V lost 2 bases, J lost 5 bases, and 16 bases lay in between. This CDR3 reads CASSESRVSMRNTIYF. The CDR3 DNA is TGTGCCAGCAGTGAATCCAGGGTGAGCATGAGAAACACCATATATTTT.

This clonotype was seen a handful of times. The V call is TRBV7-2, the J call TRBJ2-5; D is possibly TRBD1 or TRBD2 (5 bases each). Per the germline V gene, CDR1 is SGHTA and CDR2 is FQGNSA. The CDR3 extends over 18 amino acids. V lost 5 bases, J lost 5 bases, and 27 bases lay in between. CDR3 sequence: CASSPGHDSAGGYETQYF. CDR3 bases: TGTGCCAGCAGCCCGGGGCACGACAGTGCAGGCGGATATGAGACCCAGTACTTC. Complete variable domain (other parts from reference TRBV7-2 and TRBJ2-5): GAGVSQSPSNKVTEKGKDVELRCDPISGHTALYWYRQSLGQGLEFLIYFQGNSAPDKSGLPSDRFSAERTGGSVSTLTIQRTQQEDSAVYLCASSPGHDSAGGYETQYFGPGTRLLVL.

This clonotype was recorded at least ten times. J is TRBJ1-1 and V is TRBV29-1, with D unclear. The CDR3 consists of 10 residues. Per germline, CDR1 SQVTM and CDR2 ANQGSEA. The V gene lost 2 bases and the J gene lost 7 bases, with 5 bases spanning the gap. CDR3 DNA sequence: TGCAGCGTTGAAAGGAGTGAAGCTTTCTTT. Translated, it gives CSVERSEAFF.

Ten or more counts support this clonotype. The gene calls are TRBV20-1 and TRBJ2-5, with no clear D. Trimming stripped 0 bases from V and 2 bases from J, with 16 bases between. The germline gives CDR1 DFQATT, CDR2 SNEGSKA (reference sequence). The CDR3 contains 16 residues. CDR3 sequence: CSARERVMARQETQYF. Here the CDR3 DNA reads TGCAGTGCTAGAGAAAGGGTTATGGCCAGACAAGAGACCCAGTACTTC.

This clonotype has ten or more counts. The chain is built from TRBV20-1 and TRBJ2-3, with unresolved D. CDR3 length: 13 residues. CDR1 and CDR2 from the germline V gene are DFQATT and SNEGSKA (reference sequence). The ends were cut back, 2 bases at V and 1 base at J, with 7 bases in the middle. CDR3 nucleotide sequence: TGCAGTGCTAGATGGCTACGCACAGATACGCAGTATTTT. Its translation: CSARWLRTDTQYF.